This T cell receptor beta chain emerged from a study of blood T cell repertoires in COVID-19. Whole-study context: There were acute and convalescent COVID-19 samples, and they came from the United States, Italy and Spain.

Generated by immunoSEQ multiplex PCR, the TCRdb table keeps only in-frame clones and is missing some. This table has 310,000 or so clones, 87% appearing once. Germline-derived CDR1 and CDR2 are SNHLY and FYNNEI. The CDR3 runs to 15 residues. The V end was cut by 4 bases, the J end by 1 base, with 14 bases between. This clone was picked up a small number of times. The sample comprised peripheral blood. This chain joins TRBV2 and TRBJ2-7; D might be TRBD2 (6 bases). The clonotype originates from a man aged 25-45 years with COVID-19, enrolled during active disease. The CDR3 DNA is TGTGCCAGCAGTGGGAGGGCAGTACTTTCCTACGAGCAGTACTTC. Protein: CASSGRAVLSYEQYF.